This is a list of T cell receptor beta chains from one sample in a study of cytomegalovirus exposure and HLA in healthy donors. Measured with immunoSEQ multiplex PCR; TCRdb has only the in-frame clones, and not every one. Of approximately 140,000 clones listed, around 60% are singletons. The sequencing sample was made of PBMCs. The receptors stem from a woman aged 55-70 years in good health and CMV-seropositive. CDR3s include the opening cysteine and the closing phenylalanine or tryptophan. Fields, in order: CDR3 DNA, CDR3 protein, V gene, J gene, clone size, D gene. D genes are given only for firm matches. Not every row has a clone size; where given, it reads once, few, many or a size class.

TGTGCCAGCAGCTTAAGGCCAGGGGGCGATGACTATGGCTACACCTTC	CASSLRPGGDDYGYTF	TRBV7-9	TRBJ1-2	.	TRBD1
TGTGCCAGCAGAGGACAGGCCACCGGGGAGCTGTTTTTT	CASRGQATGELFF	TRBV6-5	TRBJ2-2	few	TRBD1
TGTGCCAGCAGCCAAGAAACTCTTAACACTGAAGCTTTCTTT	CASSQETLNTEAFF	TRBV4-2	TRBJ1-1	few	.
TGCAGCGTGTGGGGACAGGGCACGAACTATGGCTACACCTTC	CSVWGQGTNYGYTF	TRBV29-1	TRBJ1-2	.	TRBD1
TGCGCCAGCAGCTCGTTCGCTAGCGGGAGGCGTTCTTCTTACGAGCAGTACTTC	CASSSFASGRRSSYEQYF	TRBV5-1	TRBJ2-7	.	TRBD2
TGTGCCAGCAGCTTTGAGGGAAATCAGCCCCAGCATTTT	CASSFEGNQPQHF	TRBV7-2	TRBJ1-5	.	.
TGTGCCAGCTTAGGGGTGAGCGGCGGGGGTCAAGAGACCCAGTACTTC	CASLGVSGGGQETQYF	TRBV7-9	TRBJ2-5	.	TRBD2
TGTGCCAGCAGCGAGGGTCGGGCTAGCGGTTACACAGATACGCAGTATTTT	CASSEGRASGYTDTQYF	TRBV7-9	TRBJ2-3	.	TRBD2
TGTGCCAGCAGTTATTCTGGGACAGGGAGAAATCAGCCCCAGCATTTT	CASSYSGTGRNQPQHF	TRBV6-6	TRBJ1-5	.	TRBD1
TGTGCCAGCTCACTTTCCACAGGGTACCAAGAGACCCAGTACTTC	CASSLSTGYQETQYF	TRBV18	TRBJ2-5	few	.
TGTGCCACCAGCAGAGATCTGGGCGGGATAGGCTCCTACGAGCAGTACTTC	CATSRDLGGIGSYEQYF	TRBV15	TRBJ2-7	.	.
TGTGCCAGCAGACCGACTAGCGGAAGCACAGATACGCAGTATTTT	CASRPTSGSTDTQYF	TRBV2	TRBJ2-3	.	TRBD2
TGTGCCAGCAGTCCGATATCAGGCGGGAGGAGCTACAATGAGCAGTTCTTC	CASSPISGGRSYNEQFF	TRBV27	TRBJ2-1	.	TRBD2
TGTGCCAGCAGCCCCAGAGGGGGGGTCACAGATACGCAGTATTTT	CASSPRGGVTDTQYF	TRBV7-3	TRBJ2-3	.	.
TGTGTCCCCAACTTCCTACCCAAAAACATTCAGTACTTC	CVPNFLPKNIQYF	TRBV19	TRBJ2-4	.	.
TGTGCCAGCAGTTCATCTAGGTCTGGTCACAATGAGCAGTTCTTC	CASSSSRSGHNEQFF	TRBV28	TRBJ2-1	.	.
TGTGCCAGCAGCTTTCGGGACAGGGGGCTCGAGCAGTACTTC	CASSFRDRGLEQYF	TRBV5-4	TRBJ2-7	few	TRBD1
TGTGCCAGCAGCTTAGGACTAGCGACCTACAATGAGCAGTTCTTC	CASSLGLATYNEQFF	TRBV7-9	TRBJ2-1	.	TRBD2
TGTGCCAGCAGCTTAGAGGGCCGGTATACAGATACGCAGTATTTT	CASSLEGRYTDTQYF	TRBV11-3	TRBJ2-3	.	.
TGTGCCTGGAGTAGGGACAACAATCAGCCCCAGCATTTT	CAWSRDNNQPQHF	TRBV30	TRBJ1-5	few	.
TGTGCCAGCAGCCTTTATACCGGGACTTACAACTACGAGCAGTACTTC	CASSLYTGTYNYEQYF	TRBV5-4	TRBJ2-7	.	.
TGTGCCAGCAGCCCTACATTAGCGGGGACTAGCACAGATACGCAGTATTTT	CASSPTLAGTSTDTQYF	TRBV7-9	TRBJ2-3	.	TRBD2
TGTGCCAGCAGCCAATCGAGGTACAGGCCGCCGAATGAAAAACTGTTTTTT	CASSQSRYRPPNEKLFF	TRBV7-6	TRBJ1-4	.	.
TGTGCCAGCACCCTGTTTGGGGACAGACCTTACGAGCAGTACTTC	CASTLFGDRPYEQYF	TRBV6-6	TRBJ2-7	few	TRBD1
TGCAGCGTTGTTTCTGGACAGGGATCCCTCGAGCAGTACTTC	CSVVSGQGSLEQYF	TRBV29-1	TRBJ2-7	.	TRBD1
TGTGCCAGTAGTATAGATGCGGGAACCGGGGAGCTGTTTTTT	CASSIDAGTGELFF	TRBV19	TRBJ2-2	.	.
TGTGCCACTGGGAGGAGCACTGAAGCTTTCTTT	CATGRSTEAFF	TRBV11-2	TRBJ1-1	once	.
TGTGCCAGTACAGGGGGCGCTTCGTATGGCTACACCTTC	CASTGGASYGYTF	TRBV6-5	TRBJ1-2	.	TRBD1
TGTGCCAGCAGTTCCTACAGGGGTTTTGGCTACACCTTC	CASSSYRGFGYTF	TRBV27	TRBJ1-2	few	TRBD1
TGTGCCAGCGGTTACTTCGGTAGCGGAACAGATACGCAGTATTTT	CASGYFGSGTDTQYF	TRBV6-5	TRBJ2-3	.	.
TGTGCCACCAGCAGCGGACGGGGATACTACGAGCAGTACTTC	CATSSGRGYYEQYF	TRBV15	TRBJ2-7	few	.
TGTGCCAGCAGCCCACCGCCCGGGACTAGCGGGAAGGCAGATACGCAGTATTTT	CASSPPPGTSGKADTQYF	TRBV28	TRBJ2-3	.	TRBD2
TGTGCCAGCAGCTTACAAACTGCCGACGAGCAGTACTTC	CASSLQTADEQYF	TRBV7-2	TRBJ2-7	few	.
TGTGCCAGCAGCGTAGCCCCGGGACAGGGGGTGTGGGAGCAGTACTTC	CASSVAPGQGVWEQYF	TRBV7-2	TRBJ2-7	.	TRBD1
TGTGCCAGCAGCCTGGGGGAAGGGGGTACAGATACGCAGTATTTT	CASSLGEGGTDTQYF	TRBV28	TRBJ2-3	.	.
TGTGCCAGCAGCGTAGGGGCCTCCTACAATGAGCAGTTCTTC	CASSVGASYNEQFF	TRBV9	TRBJ2-1	few	.
TGTGCCAGTAGTTCGGGAGGGAGGTACGAGCAGTACTTC	CASSSGGRYEQYF	TRBV19	TRBJ2-7	.	TRBD2
TGTGCCAGCAGCGCTCAAGCGAACACTGAAGCTTTCTTT	CASSAQANTEAFF	TRBV7-3	TRBJ1-1	once	.
TGCGCCAGCAGCCAAGGCGTACAGGCTCTCTCCTACAATGAGCAGTTCTTC	CASSQGVQALSYNEQFF	TRBV4-3	TRBJ2-1	.	.
TGTGCCAGCAGTCCCGAACGCGTAGCTAACTATGGCTACACCTTC	CASSPERVANYGYTF	TRBV6-6	TRBJ1-2	.	.
TGTGCCAGCAGCCGCCGACAGGGGAACACTGAAGCTTTCTTT	CASSRRQGNTEAFF	TRBV5-4	TRBJ1-1	.	TRBD1
TGTGCCACCAGCGCGGGGGGAGGCGCTGAAGCTTTCTTT	CATSAGGGAEAFF	TRBV15	TRBJ1-1	few	.
TGTGCCAGCAGCCAAGGTCGGACCTCCGCAGGGGTCTTC	CASSQGRTSAGVF	TRBV4-2	TRBJ2-7	.	.
TGCGCCAGCAGCCAAGTCCCCCCGGGAGATGGGGAGCAGTACTTC	CASSQVPPGDGEQYF	TRBV4-3	TRBJ2-7	.	.
TGTGCCAGCAGCGAGATCGACAGGGGGAATCTGAACACTGAAGCTTTCTTT	CASSEIDRGNLNTEAFF	TRBV5-4	TRBJ1-1	.	TRBD1
TGTGCCAGCAGTGGGAGCGGGCATACCTACAATGAGCAGTTCTTC	CASSGSGHTYNEQFF	TRBV2	TRBJ2-1	once	.
TGTGCCAGCAGCACCGACAGGACCTACGAGCAGTACTTC	CASSTDRTYEQYF	TRBV7-9	TRBJ2-7	.	.
TGTGCCAGCAGCTTAATGGGGGACAGGGATTGGAACACTGAAGCTTTCTTT	CASSLMGDRDWNTEAFF	TRBV7-3	TRBJ1-1	once	TRBD1
TGTGCCAGCAGTCCCAGGGGGCACAATCAGCCCCAGCATTTT	CASSPRGHNQPQHF	TRBV6-6	TRBJ1-5	.	TRBD1
TGTGCCAGCAGCCGTGGGACAGCCCAAGAGACCCAGTACTTC	CASSRGTAQETQYF	TRBV7-8	TRBJ2-5	.	TRBD1
TGTGCCAGCAGCTCGCGACGGGAAAATGAAAAGCTGTTTTTT	CASSSRRENEKLFF	TRBV9	TRBJ1-4	once	.
TGTGCCAGCAGCACCGGGACAGGGTCTGGCTACACCTTC	CASSTGTGSGYTF	TRBV11-2	TRBJ1-2	.	TRBD1
TGTGCCAGCAGTTACGACAGGCTGGGGTTCAATGAGCAGTTCTTC	CASSYDRLGFNEQFF	TRBV6-5	TRBJ2-1	once	.
TGTGCCAGCAGTTTATTCCACCCCCAAGGGAGTGAAAAACTGTTTTTT	CASSLFHPQGSEKLFF	TRBV27	TRBJ1-4	once	.
TGTGCCTGTCATGGTCCGGGAGGAGACACAGATACGCAGTATTTT	CACHGPGGDTDTQYF	TRBV30	TRBJ2-3	.	TRBD2